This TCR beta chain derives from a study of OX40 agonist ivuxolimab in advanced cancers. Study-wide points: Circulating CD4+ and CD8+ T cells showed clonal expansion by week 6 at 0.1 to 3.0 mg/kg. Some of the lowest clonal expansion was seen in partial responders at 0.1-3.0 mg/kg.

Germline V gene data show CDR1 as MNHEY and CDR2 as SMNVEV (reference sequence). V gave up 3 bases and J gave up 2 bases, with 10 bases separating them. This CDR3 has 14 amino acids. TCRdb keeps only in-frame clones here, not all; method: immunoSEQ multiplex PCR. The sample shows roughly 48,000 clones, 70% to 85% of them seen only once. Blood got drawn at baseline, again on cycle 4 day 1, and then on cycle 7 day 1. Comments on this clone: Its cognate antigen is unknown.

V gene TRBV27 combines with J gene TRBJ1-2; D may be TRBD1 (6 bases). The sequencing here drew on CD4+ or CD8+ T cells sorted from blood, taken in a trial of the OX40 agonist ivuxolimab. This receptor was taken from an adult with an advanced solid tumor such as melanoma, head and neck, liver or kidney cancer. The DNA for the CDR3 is TGTGCCAGCAGTTTGAAGGGGGGGAACTATGGCTACACCTTC. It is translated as CASSLKGGNYGYTF.